This passage covers 7 T cell receptor beta chains from one sample sequenced in a study of blood T cell repertoires in COVID-19 (dated by TCRdb to about 2020). The method was the immunoSEQ multiplex PCR assay. TCRdb retrieved this table from immuneACCESS and kept in-frame rearrangements only. Not all clones are present; in checked studies, unresolved V genes account for under half, and no reason is known for the remainder. Counted in this sample were hundreds of thousands of clones; over 75% of them appeared once. Roughly 15% of the sample lies in the top ten. Material for sequencing was PBMCs or T cells enriched from blood (not recorded which). All receptors derive from a man between 18 and 35 years old who had recovered from COVID-19.

The chain carries TRBV5-6 and TRBJ2-6; no clear D. Trimming took off 4 bases at V and 2 bases at J, with 10 bases between the two ends. CDR1 is SGHDT and CDR2 is YYEEEE in the germline V gene. The CDR3 extends over 15 amino acids. In DNA, the CDR3 is TGTGCCAGCAGCGTTCGACTCACTGGGGCCAACGTCCTGACTTTC. Translated, it gives CASSVRLTGANVLTF.

This clone was counted a single time. The chain joins TRBV10-3 to TRBJ2-7; no reliable D call. V lost 2 bases and J 3 bases, leaving 5 bases between the germline ends. This CDR3 region has 12 residues. The germline V gene encodes CDR1 ENHRY and CDR2 SYGVKD. In nucleotides, the CDR3 is TGTGCCATCAGTGAGGGCCGCTACGAGCAGTACTTC. It is translated as CAISEGRYEQYF.

The V call is TRBV12-3 or TRBV12-4, the J call TRBJ1-6; D might be TRBD1 (5 bases). Trimming shortened V by 7 bases and J by 10 bases, and 14 bases separated the two germline ends. The CDR3 is 13 amino acids. DNA of the CDR3: TGTGCCAGCACCCTTGGGGGGGGGTCACCCCTCCACTTT. Translation: CASTLGGGSPLHF.

The V gene is TRBV7-6, the J gene TRBJ2-2; the match to TRBD1 covers 9 bases. CDR1 is SGHVS, CDR2 FNYEAQ, per germline. With 1 base clipped from V and 4 bases from J, the junction kept 13 bases outside the gene matches. CDR3 length equals 19 residues. DNA for the CDR3: TGTGCCAGCAGCTTAGGCTCCGGGCCGGGACAGGGATTCACCGGGGAGCTGTTTTTT. Its translation: CASSLGSGPGQGFTGELFF.

The sample holds a few counts of this clone. This chain connects TRBV28 to TRBJ1-5; D unresolved. V was clipped by 7 bases and J by 5 bases, with 12 bases between them. CDR3 length: 13 residues. Germline-derived CDR1 and CDR2 are MDHEN and SYDVKM. CDR3 bases: TGTGCCAGCAAAATAGGCGGCTATCAGCCCCAGCATTTT. Amino acid sequence: CASKIGGYQPQHF.

V gene TRBV6-1 combines with J gene TRBJ1-5, with TRBD1 matching 11 bases. The germline gives CDR1 MNHNS, CDR2 SASEGT. The CDR3 extends over 19 amino acids. V gave up 4 bases and J gave up 0 bases; unmatched junction bases: 11. CDR3 region: CASSADRGPHTYSNQPQHF. In nucleotides, the CDR3 is TGTGCCAGCAGTGCGGACAGGGGGCCTCATACTTATAGCAATCAGCCCCAGCATTTT.

V and J are TRBV14 and TRBJ2-5, with D possibly matching TRBD2 (5 bases). The CDR3 spans 12 residues. From germline, CDR1 is SGHDN and CDR2 FVKESK. V gave up 1 base and J gave up 8 bases, with 8 bases separating them. The CDR3 nucleotides are TGTGCCAGCAGCCAAGGCGACTACACCCAGTACTTC. Its translation is CASSQGDYTQYF.